Presented here are 14 T cell receptor beta chains from one specimen sequenced in a study of T cell responses to AZD1222 COVID-19 vaccine. Sequencing used immunoSEQ multiplex PCR; TCRdb keeps in-frame clones, though not all of them. Among about 67,000 clones listed, 80% to 85% were seen once. The starting material was peripheral blood, obtained on day 0 of AZD1222 vaccination. The source of these receptors is an adult in good health.

The J gene is TRBJ2-2, the V gene TRBV11-3, with D perhaps matching TRBD2 (6 bases). Germline CDR1 and CDR2: SGHNT and YENEEA. This CDR3 has 14 amino acids. V gave up 1 base and J gave up 6 bases, with 9 bases separating them. CDR3 sequence reads: CASSLGRGAGELFF. The DNA of the CDR3 is TGTGCCAGCAGCTTAGGTCGCGGGGCCGGGGAGCTGTTTTTT.

The V call is TRBV30, the J call TRBJ1-5, with 8 bases identical to TRBD1. CDR1 is GTSNPN and CDR2 is SVGIG in the germline V gene (reference sequence). The CDR3 extends over 14 amino acids. Unmatched junction bases numbered 5, after V lost 1 base and J lost 6 bases. CDR3 in DNA: TGTGCCTGGAGTGCGCTGACAGGGGTTCAGCCCCAGCATTTT. Translated: CAWSALTGVQPQHF.

Only a few counts were recorded for this clone. The rearrangement uses TRBV2 and TRBJ1-5; D ambiguous. V was shortened by 2 bases and J by 0 bases, with 11 bases between the two germline ends. The V gene's germline CDR1 is SNHLY and CDR2 FYNNEI. This CDR3 region has 16 residues. CDR3 bases: TGTGCCAGCAGTGAATCGGACCTTTATAGCAATCAGCCCCAGCATTTT. It translates to CASSESDLYSNQPQHF.

This clone was counted once. The J gene is TRBJ1-4, the V gene TRBV18; TRBD1 is a possible D gene (5 bases). The CDR3 is made up of 16 amino acids. Germline CDR1 and CDR2: KGHSH and LQKENI. V dropped 1 base and J dropped 8 bases, with 17 bases sitting between them. CDR3 coding DNA: TGTGCCAGCTCACCACAAACAGGAAGGGCTTACGAAAAACTGTTTTTT. As protein: CASSPQTGRAYEKLFF.

This chain joins TRBV5-1 and TRBJ1-5, with 9 positions matching TRBD1. CDR1 SGHRS and CDR2 YFSETQ come from the germline V gene. This CDR3 spans 15 amino acids. The V gene end was trimmed by 0 bases and the J gene end by 7 bases; junction bases not matched to a gene: 5. The CDR3 coding sequence is TGCGCCAGCAGCTTGGCAGGGACAGGGTACCAGCCCCAGCATTTT. Its protein product is CASSLAGTGYQPQHF. Full variable domain (remainder filled in from reference TRBV5-1 and TRBJ1-5): KAGVTQTPRYLIKTRGQQVTLSCSPISGHRSVSWYQQTPGQGLQFLFEYFSETQRNKGNFPGRFSGRQFSNSRSEMNVSTLELGDSALYLCASSLAGTGYQPQHFGDGTRLSIL.

The chain uses TRBV12-3 or TRBV12-4 and TRBJ1-5, with a weak D call TRBD1 (6 bases). The CDR3 runs 13 residues. The V gene lost 6 bases and the J gene lost 7 bases, with 13 bases spanning the gap. CDR3: CASSPGQNQPQHF. The CDR3 DNA follows: TGTGCCAGCAGCCCTGGACAGAACCAGCCCCAGCATTTT.

The V gene is TRBV6-2 or TRBV6-3, the J gene TRBJ1-2; no definite D call. From germline, CDR1 is MNHEY and CDR2 SVGEGT. This CDR3 region has 17 residues. Trimming left V 0 bases short and J 2 bases short, with 16 bases between. This CDR3 is CASSYSMFGPANYGYTF. The DNA for the CDR3 is TGTGCCAGCAGTTACTCGATGTTCGGACCAGCGAACTATGGCTACACCTTC.

This clone was seen just once. The J gene is TRBJ1-1, the V gene TRBV29-1; 9 bases are shared with TRBD1. This CDR3 has 15 amino acids. Germline CDR1 reads SQVTM; CDR2 reads ANQGSEA. The junction had 13 bases not matched to a gene; V was cut back by 6 bases and J by 5 bases. The CDR3 region has the DNA TGCAGCGTAGGCGACAACAGGGGGCATGGGACTGAAGCTTTCTTT. Residues: CSVGDNRGHGTEAFF.

The chain joins TRBV28 to TRBJ1-4; 7 bases match TRBD1. Germline V gene data show CDR1 as MDHEN and CDR2 as SYDVKM. This CDR3 has 18 amino acids. Trimming removed 4 bases from V and 4 bases from J; junction bases left unmatched: 15. The chain's CDR3 is CASSSGGSSRGNNEKLFF. The CDR3 nucleotides read TGTGCCAGCAGTTCAGGGGGTTCGTCACGGGGGAATAATGAAAAACTGTTTTTT.

This clone showed up just a few times. V and J are TRBV7-9 and TRBJ1-4, with a tentative D call TRBD1 (6 bases). Trimming pared 4 bases from V and 2 bases from J, leaving 11 bases between. The CDR3 covers 15 residues. CDR1 is SEHNR and CDR2 is FQNEAQ in the germline V gene (reference sequence). The CDR3 loop is CASSSQGQTNEKLFF. CDR3 sequence (DNA): TGTGCCAGCAGCTCTCAGGGGCAGACTAATGAAAAACTGTTTTTT.

The chain recombines TRBV4-3 with TRBJ2-7, with 14 positions matching TRBD2. The CDR3 consists of 16 residues. The germline gives CDR1 LGHNA, CDR2 YSLEER. With V trimmed by 3 bases and J by 6 bases, 7 bases remained unmatched. CDR3 protein: CASSQGLAGEEGEQYF. The CDR3 region has the DNA TGCGCCAGCAGCCAGGGACTAGCGGGAGAAGAGGGCGAGCAGTACTTC.

The chain carries TRBV7-9 and TRBJ2-5; D is uncertain. With 5 bases removed from V and 2 bases from J, the gap between germline ends came to 15 bases. The CDR3 loop spans 15 amino acids. Germline CDR1 reads SEHNR; CDR2 reads FQNEAQ (reference sequence). The CDR3 DNA follows: TGTGCCAGCAGCGCCGCGGCAGCCGGGCAAGAGACCCAGTACTTC. It yields the protein CASSAAAAGQETQYF.

The chain joins TRBV10-3 to TRBJ1-1, with 8 bases that match TRBD1. This CDR3 is 16 amino acids long. The germline gives CDR1 ENHRY, CDR2 SYGVKD. V shed 4 bases, J shed 0 bases, and the junction held 7 bases outside the gene matches. The CDR3 DNA is TGTGCCATCAGTGTTGCAGGGGGCCAGATGAACACTGAAGCTTTCTTT. Translated: CAISVAGGQMNTEAFF.

The chain recombines TRBV5-6 with TRBJ1-2; D is ambiguous. Germline-derived CDR1 and CDR2 are SGHDT and YYEEEE. V was shortened by 7 bases and J by 4 bases, with 23 bases between the two germline ends. The CDR3 loop spans 16 amino acids. The CDR3 loop is CASSTTETANLYGYTF. The CDR3 coding sequence is TGTGCCAGCTCTACTACCGAAACAGCAAACCTCTATGGCTACACCTTC.